Here is one T cell receptor (delta chain) with its context. No antigen is known for it. A read error is likely here: a far larger clone is one base away. Other DNA sequences in this sample translate to the same CDR3. These data belong to a study of gamma delta lymphoproliferative disorders and STAT genes (dated by TCRdb to 2016 to 2019). The study in broad terms: The LymphoTrack Dx TCRG Assay was used to prepare gamma-chain libraries from at least 50 ng of genomic DNA. Because no corresponding Invivoscribe delta assay was available, delta-chain libraries were prepared according to the standard operating procedure of the EuroClonality-NGS working group. Within a larger immunophenotypic and STAT-mutation study, TCR gamma and delta CDR3 repertoires were profiled by deep sequencing in Tgammadelta lymphoproliferative disease patients and healthy controls. To confirm results, a couple of gamma-chain samples and every delta-chain sample were sequenced twice.

CDR1 and CDR2 are read off the germline V gene as GEAIGNYY and EKD. Including cysteine and phenylalanine, the CDR3 has 22 amino acids. This entry keeps only the CDR3 DNA: 66 bases, framed from base 1. At the junction V is shortened by 1 base and J by 0 bases; bases outside the gene matches: 15. Genomic DNA from peripheral blood mononuclear cells isolated from patients and controls was used for TCR sequencing. The control group consisted of about 23 healthy adult blood donors (median age around 68 years; 12 males and roughly eleven females) who were matched to the patients for age and sex. What the authors observed across the whole study: According to the authors, NGS specificity may be reduced at low frequencies, so whether leukemic clones are public or private needs confirmation. T cells in controls likely covered a range of maturation stages, whereas leukemic cells were skewed toward terminal effectors, which could potentially limit comparisons between patients and controls. When whole repertoires were clustered, gamma repertoires from patients grouped apart from those of healthy controls, but delta repertoires did not separate between the groups. Nearly all major gamma and delta clonotypes of patients were found to be public, being shared with at least one healthy donor, and only a couple of gamma clonotypes were found to be private to disease.

Both library preparation methods relied on multiplex PCR with primers aimed at conserved V and J regions of the TCR genes. Amplicons were purified, pooled and sequenced on an Illumina MiSeq platform. As for how the authors treated the data: V(D)J alignment, clonotype assembly and translation were performed with MiXCR, whereas functionality assessment and CDR3 repertoire analyses were performed with VDJtools. CDR3 was defined according to IMGT, and analyses were limited to productive sequences using functional genes, with ORF genes and pseudogenes excluded. A custom Python script was used to search all patients and controls for identical amino acid CDR3s of major clonotypes (frequency >=5%). A one-sided non-parametric Wilcoxon test was used to compare clonotype frequencies between patients and controls. With CATT, TCRdb called clones again from the public reads; duplicate DNA rows were later joined. The authors' filters were not applied to this entry. The sample table holds about 1,500 delta-chain clones, of which approximately 2% were seen once. The ten most abundant clones make up about half of the sample.

The clonotype comes from a human donor in good health. The sequence joins TRDV2 to TRDJ3; 9 of the junction bases match TRDD3. Sequencing input: blood. The DNA sequence is as follows: TGTGCCTGTGACACTGTGGGGGATATATCGCTATGGAGCTCCTGGGACACCCGACAGATGTTTTTC. Its translation is CACDTVGDISLWSSWDTRQMFF.